The present T cell receptor beta chain was sequenced within a study of cytomegalovirus exposure and HLA in healthy donors. Study findings and constraints: Earlier analysis looked at TCR beta V segments, and most were productive about 90% or about 30% of the time.

The CDR3 totals 17 residues. V was clipped by 1 base and J by 0 bases, with 14 bases between them. Germline CDR1 and CDR2: SGHRS and YFSETQ. The study ran its PCR with 60 Vbeta and 13 Jbeta primers. Using immunoSEQ multiplex PCR, the repertoire was profiled, and TCRdb retains in-frame clones only, with some absent. The profile shows around 140,000 clones, around three quarters of them singletons. This clone came up a few times. Its target is not known. This TCR was recovered from a man between 40 and 49 years old in good health and CMV-seropositive. The rearrangement links TRBV5-1 to TRBJ2-1; possible D gene TRBD2, 6 bases. Input material: PBMCs. CDR3 in amino acids: CASSLLGSADSYNEQFF. The DNA of the CDR3 is TGCGCCAGCAGCTTGCTCGGGAGTGCGGACTCCTACAATGAGCAGTTCTTC. The whole variable domain, filled in from reference TRBV5-1 and TRBJ2-1, reads KAGVTQTPRYLIKTRGQQVTLSCSPISGHRSVSWYQQTPGQGLQFLFEYFSETQRNKGNFPGRFSGRQFSNSRSEMNVSTLELGDSALYLCASSLLGSADSYNEQFFGPGTRLTVL.